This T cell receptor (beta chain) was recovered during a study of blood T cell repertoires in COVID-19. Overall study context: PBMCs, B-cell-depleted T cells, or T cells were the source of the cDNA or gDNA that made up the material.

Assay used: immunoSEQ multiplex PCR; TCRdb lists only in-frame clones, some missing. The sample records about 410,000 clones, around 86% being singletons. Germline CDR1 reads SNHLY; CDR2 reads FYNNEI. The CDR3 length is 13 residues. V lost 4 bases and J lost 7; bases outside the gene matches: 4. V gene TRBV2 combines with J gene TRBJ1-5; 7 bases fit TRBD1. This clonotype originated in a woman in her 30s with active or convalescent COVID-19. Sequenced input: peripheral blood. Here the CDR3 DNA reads TGTGCCAGCAGTGGGCAGGGGGGCCAGCCCCAGCATTTT. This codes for CASSGQGGQPQHF.